A single T cell receptor (beta chain) is shown here with its context. The sample carries other DNA sequences with the same CDR3. This sample is drawn from a study of control samples from healthy donors and cancer patients. Clones were sequenced by immunoSEQ multiplex PCR, and TCRdb holds only the in-frame ones, with some missing. The repertoire includes roughly 80,000 clones, 89% of them detected once, and about 5.5% sits in the top ten. This TCR was sampled from a man aged 45-65 years in good health. Sequencing used blood.

The CDR3 region is CASSLIGRGQETQYF. The CDR3 nucleotides are TGTGCCAGCAGCTTGATAGGCAGGGGGCAAGAGACCCAGTACTTC. The genes are TRBV5-6 and TRBJ2-5; 7 bases are shared with TRBD1. The germline V gene encodes CDR1 SGHDT and CDR2 YYEEEE. This CDR3 spans 15 amino acids. The trim removed 1 base at V and 2 bases at J, leaving 5 bases unmatched.